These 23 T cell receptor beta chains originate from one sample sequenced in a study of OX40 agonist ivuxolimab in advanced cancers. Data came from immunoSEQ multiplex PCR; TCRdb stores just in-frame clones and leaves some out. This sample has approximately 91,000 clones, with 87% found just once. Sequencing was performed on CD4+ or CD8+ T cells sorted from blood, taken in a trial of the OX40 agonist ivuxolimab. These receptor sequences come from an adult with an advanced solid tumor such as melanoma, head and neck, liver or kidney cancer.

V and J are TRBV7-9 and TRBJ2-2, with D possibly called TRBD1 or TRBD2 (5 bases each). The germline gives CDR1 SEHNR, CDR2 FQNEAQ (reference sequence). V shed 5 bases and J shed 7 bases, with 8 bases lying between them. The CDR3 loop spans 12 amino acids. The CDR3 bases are TGTGCCAGCAGCCGGGACGGCGGGGAGCTGTTTTTT. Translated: CASSRDGGELFF.

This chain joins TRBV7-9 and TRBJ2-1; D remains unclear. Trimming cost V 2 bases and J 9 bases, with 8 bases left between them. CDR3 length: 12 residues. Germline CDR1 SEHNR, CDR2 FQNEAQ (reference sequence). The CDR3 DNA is TGTGCCAGCAGCTTAACTACGGGTGAGCAGTTCTTC. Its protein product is CASSLTTGEQFF.

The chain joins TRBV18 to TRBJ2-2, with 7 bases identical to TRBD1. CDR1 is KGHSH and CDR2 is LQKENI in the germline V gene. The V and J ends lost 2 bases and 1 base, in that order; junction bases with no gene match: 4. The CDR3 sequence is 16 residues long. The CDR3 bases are TGTGCCAGCTCACCAACAGGGGCCGGGAACACCGGGGAGCTGTTTTTT. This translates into CASSPTGAGNTGELFF.

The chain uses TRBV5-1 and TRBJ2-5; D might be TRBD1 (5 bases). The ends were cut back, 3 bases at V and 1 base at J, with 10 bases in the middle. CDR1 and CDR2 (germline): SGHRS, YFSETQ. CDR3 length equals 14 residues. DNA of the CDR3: TGCGCCAGCAGCTCGCAGGGATCCCAAGAGACCCAGTACTTC. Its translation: CASSSQGSQETQYF.

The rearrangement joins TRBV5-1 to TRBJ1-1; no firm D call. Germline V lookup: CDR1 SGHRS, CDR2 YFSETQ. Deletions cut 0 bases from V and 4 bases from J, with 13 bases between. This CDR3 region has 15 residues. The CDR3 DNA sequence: TGCGCCAGCAGCTTGGCTCCGGGGTCGATCACTGAAGCTTTCTTT. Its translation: CASSLAPGSITEAFF.

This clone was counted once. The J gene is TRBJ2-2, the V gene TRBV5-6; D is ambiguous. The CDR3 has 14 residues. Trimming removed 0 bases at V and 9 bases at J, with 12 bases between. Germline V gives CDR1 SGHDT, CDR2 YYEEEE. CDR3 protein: CASSLDRLPRELFF. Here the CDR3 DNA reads TGTGCCAGCAGCTTGGATAGACTCCCGAGGGAGCTGTTTTTT.

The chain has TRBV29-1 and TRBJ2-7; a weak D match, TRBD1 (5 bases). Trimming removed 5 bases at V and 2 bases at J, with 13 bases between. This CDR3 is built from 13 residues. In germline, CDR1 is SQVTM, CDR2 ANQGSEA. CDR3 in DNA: TGCAGCGTTTTGGGGCCAGCCGCCTACGAGCAGTACTTC. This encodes CSVLGPAAYEQYF.

CDR3 nucleotide sequence: TGTGCCAGCAGCCCTGGGACACGACCGAACCAAGAGACCCAGTACTTC. This translates into CASSPGTRPNQETQYF. V and J are TRBV7-2 and TRBJ2-5; D might be TRBD1 (6 bases). Trimming took 5 bases from V and 0 from J, leaving 16 bases between them. The CDR3 is 16 amino acids. CDR1 is SGHTA and CDR2 is FQGNSA in the germline V gene.

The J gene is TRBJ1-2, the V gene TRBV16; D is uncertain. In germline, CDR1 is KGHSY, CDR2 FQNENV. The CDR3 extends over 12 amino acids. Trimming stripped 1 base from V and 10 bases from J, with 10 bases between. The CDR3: CASSQYTQLYTF. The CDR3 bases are TGTGCCAGCAGCCAATATACCCAGCTCTACACCTTC.

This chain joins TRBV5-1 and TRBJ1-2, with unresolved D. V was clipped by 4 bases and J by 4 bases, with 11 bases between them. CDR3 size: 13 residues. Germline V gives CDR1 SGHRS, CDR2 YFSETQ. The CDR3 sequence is CASSPRDVYGYTF. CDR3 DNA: TGCGCCAGCAGCCCCCGCGATGTCTATGGCTACACCTTC. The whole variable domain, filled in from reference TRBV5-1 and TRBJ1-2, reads KAGVTQTPRYLIKTRGQQVTLSCSPISGHRSVSWYQQTPGQGLQFLFEYFSETQRNKGNFPGRFSGRQFSNSRSEMNVSTLELGDSALYLCASSPRDVYGYTFGSGTRLTVV.

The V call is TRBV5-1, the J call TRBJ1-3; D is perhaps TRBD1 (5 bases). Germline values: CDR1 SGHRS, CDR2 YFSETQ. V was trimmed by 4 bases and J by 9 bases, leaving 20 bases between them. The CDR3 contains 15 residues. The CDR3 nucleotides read TGCGCCAGCAGCGTTATGGGACGGGAGAGGAGCACCATATATTTT. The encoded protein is CASSVMGRERSTIYF.

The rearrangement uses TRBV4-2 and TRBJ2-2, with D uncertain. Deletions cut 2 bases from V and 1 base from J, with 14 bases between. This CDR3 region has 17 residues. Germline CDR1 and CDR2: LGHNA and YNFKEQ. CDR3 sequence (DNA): TGTGCCAGCAGCCAATTGAGGCAGGAATGGAACACCGGGGAGCTGTTTTTT. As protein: CASSQLRQEWNTGELFF.

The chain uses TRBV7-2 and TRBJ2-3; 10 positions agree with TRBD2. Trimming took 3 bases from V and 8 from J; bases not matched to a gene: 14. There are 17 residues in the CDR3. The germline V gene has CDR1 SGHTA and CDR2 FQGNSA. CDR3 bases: TGTGCCAGCAGCTTCCTTCCTAGCGGGGGAGCCCTTGGTACGCAGTATTTT. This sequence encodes CASSFLPSGGALGTQYF.

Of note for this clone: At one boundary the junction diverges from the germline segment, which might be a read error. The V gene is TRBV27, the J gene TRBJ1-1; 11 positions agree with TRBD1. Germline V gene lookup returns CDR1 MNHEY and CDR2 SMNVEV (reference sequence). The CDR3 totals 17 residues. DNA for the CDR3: TGTGCCAGCAGTTTAATTCGGACAGGGGGCGTGAAGACTGAAGCTTTCTTT. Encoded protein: CASSLIRTGGVKTEAFF.

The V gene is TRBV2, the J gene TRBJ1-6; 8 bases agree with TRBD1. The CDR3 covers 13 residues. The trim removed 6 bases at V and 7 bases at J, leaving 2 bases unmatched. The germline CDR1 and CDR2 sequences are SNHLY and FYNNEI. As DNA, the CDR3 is TGTGCCAGCAGGGACAGGGAAAATTCACCCCTCCACTTT. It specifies CASRDRENSPLHF.

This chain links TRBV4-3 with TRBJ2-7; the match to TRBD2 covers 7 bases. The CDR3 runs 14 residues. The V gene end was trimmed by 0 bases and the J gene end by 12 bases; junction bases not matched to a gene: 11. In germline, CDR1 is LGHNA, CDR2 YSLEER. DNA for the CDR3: TGCGCCAGCAGCCAAGAGGCACACTCGGGGAGGGCGTACTTC. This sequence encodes CASSQEAHSGRAYF.

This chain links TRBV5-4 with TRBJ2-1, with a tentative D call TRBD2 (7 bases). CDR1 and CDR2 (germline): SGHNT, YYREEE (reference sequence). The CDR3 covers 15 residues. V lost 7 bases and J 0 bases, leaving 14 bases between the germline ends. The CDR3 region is CASRPGGPSYNEQFF. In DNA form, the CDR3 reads TGTGCCAGCCGCCCGGGGGGCCCCTCCTACAATGAGCAGTTCTTC.

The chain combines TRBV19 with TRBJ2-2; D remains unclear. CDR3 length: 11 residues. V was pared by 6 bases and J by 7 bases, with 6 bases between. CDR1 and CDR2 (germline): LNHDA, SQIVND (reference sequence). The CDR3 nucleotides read TGTGCCAGTAGCGAGTACGGGGAGCTGTTTTTT. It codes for CASSEYGELFF.

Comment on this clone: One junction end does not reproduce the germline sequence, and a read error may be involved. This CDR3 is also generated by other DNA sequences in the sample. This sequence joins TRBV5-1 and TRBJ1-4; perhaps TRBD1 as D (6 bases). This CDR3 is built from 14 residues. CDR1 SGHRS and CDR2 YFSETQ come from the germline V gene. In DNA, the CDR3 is TGCGCCAGCAGCCCAGGGACATCTAATGAAAAACTATTTTTT. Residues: CASSPGTSNEKLFF.

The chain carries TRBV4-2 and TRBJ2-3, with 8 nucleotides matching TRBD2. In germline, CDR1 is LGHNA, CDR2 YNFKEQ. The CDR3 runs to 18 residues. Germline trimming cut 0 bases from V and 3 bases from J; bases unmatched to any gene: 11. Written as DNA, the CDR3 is TGTGCCAGCAGCCAAGACCCAGGCCGGGGGGGGAGAACAGATACGCAGTATTTT. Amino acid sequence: CASSQDPGRGGRTDTQYF.

CDR3 sequence reads: CASSQTGAGDTQYF. The CDR3 nucleotides are TGCGCCAGCAGTCAGACAGGGGCCGGGGATACGCAGTATTTT. The V gene is TRBV5-1, the J gene TRBJ2-3, with TRBD1 matching over 8 bases. Trimming removed 5 bases from V and 6 bases from J; junction bases left unmatched: 8. The CDR3 is 14 residues long. The germline CDR1 and CDR2 sequences are SGHRS and YFSETQ.

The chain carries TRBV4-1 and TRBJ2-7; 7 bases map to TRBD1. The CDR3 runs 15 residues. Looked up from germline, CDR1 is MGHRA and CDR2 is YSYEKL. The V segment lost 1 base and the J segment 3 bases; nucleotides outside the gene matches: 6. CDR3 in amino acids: CASSQAGQAYYEQYF. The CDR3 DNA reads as TGCGCCAGCAGCCAAGCCGGACAGGCTTACTACGAGCAGTACTTC.

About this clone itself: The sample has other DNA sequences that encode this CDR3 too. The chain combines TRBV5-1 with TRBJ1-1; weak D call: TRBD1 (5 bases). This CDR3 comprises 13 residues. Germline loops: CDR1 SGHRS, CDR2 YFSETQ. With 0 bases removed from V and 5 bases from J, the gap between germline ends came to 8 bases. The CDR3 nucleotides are TGCGCCAGCAGCTTGGAGGGACGAACTGAAGCTTTCTTT. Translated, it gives CASSLEGRTEAFF. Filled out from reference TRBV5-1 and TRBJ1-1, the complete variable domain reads KAGVTQTPRYLIKTRGQQVTLSCSPISGHRSVSWYQQTPGQGLQFLFEYFSETQRNKGNFPGRFSGRQFSNSRSEMNVSTLELGDSALYLCASSLEGRTEAFFGQGTRLTVV.